Sequencing of this T cell receptor (beta chain) was carried out in a study of blood T cell repertoires in COVID-19. Background on the study: The cDNA or gDNA used as material had been derived from T cells, B-cell-depleted T cells, or PBMCs.

This table comes from immunoSEQ multiplex PCR, and its TCRdb copy is limited to in-frame clones, with some not included. The table lists roughly 180,000 clones, around 84% of them singletons. Seattle's cohort entered during active infection and was followed longitudinally. The CDR3 runs to 12 residues. The germline V and J ends were trimmed by 4 bases and 0 bases, with 3 bases remaining between them. The V gene is TRBV12-3 or TRBV12-4, the J gene TRBJ1-1; D gene unclear. The TCR originated in a woman in her forties or fifties with COVID-19, enrolled during active disease. Sequenced material: peripheral blood. This CDR3 is CASSWLNTEAFF. The CDR3 coding sequence is TGTGCCAGCAGTTGGCTGAACACTGAAGCTTTCTTT.